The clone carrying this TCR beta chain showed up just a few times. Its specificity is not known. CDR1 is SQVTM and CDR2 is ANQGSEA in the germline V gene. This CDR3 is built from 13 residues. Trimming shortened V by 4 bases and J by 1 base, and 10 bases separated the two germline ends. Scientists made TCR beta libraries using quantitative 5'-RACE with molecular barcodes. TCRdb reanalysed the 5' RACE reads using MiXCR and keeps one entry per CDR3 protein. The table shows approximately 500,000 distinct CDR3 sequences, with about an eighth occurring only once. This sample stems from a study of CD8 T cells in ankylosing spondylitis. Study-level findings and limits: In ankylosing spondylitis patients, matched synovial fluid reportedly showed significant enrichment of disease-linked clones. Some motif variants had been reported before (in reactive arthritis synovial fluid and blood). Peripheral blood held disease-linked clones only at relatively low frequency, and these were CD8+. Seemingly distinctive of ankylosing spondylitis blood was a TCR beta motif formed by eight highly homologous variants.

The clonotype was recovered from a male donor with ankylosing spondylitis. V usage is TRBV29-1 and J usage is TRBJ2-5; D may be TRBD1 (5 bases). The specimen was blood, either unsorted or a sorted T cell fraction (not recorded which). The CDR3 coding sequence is TGCAGCGTTGTATCAGGGATCCAAGAGACCCAGTACTTC. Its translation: CSVVSGIQETQYF.